The next 14 T cell receptor beta chains were all read from a single sample in a study of cytomegalovirus exposure and HLA in healthy donors. PCR was performed using 60 Vbeta and 13 Jbeta primers. TCRdb's table, derived via immunoSEQ multiplex PCR, lists solely in-frame clones and lacks some. The table lists 150,000 to 200,000 clones, around 62% of them singletons. The source material was PBMCs. Receptors were obtained from a middle-aged man in good health and CMV-seronegative.

The V call is TRBV5-6, the J call TRBJ2-4; 13 bases line up with TRBD2. From germline, CDR1 is SGHDT and CDR2 YYEEEE. V dropped 5 bases and J dropped 6; count of bases not matched to a gene: 8. This CDR3 is built from 16 residues. The DNA for the CDR3 is TGTGCCAGCAGGCCTGGACTAGCGGGAGAAGCAAACATTCAGTACTTC. This codes for CASRPGLAGEANIQYF.

The J gene is TRBJ2-3, the V gene TRBV9; 12 bases are a match to TRBD2. Germline V gene data show CDR1 as SGDLS and CDR2 as YYNGEE. This CDR3 has 16 residues. V was pared by 0 bases and J by 5 bases, with 4 bases of the junction left unmatched. In nucleotides, the CDR3 is TGTGCCAGCAGCGTAGAGCCTAGCGGGAGGGGAGATACGCAGTATTTT. Its protein is CASSVEPSGRGDTQYF.

V usage is TRBV11-2 and J usage is TRBJ2-3, with D maybe TRBD1 (6 bases). Trimming shortened V by 5 bases and J by 3 bases, and 18 bases separated the two germline ends. The CDR3 is 16 amino acids. Germline-derived CDR1 and CDR2 are SGHAT and FQNNGV. The CDR3 region has the DNA TGTGCCAGCAGCACAGGACAGTTCGTAGTGACAGATACGCAGTATTTT. It translates to CASSTGQFVVTDTQYF.

This clone was detected a few times. The genes are TRBV14 and TRBJ2-4; a possible D gene is TRBD2 (6 bases). Germline V gene lookup returns CDR1 SGHDN and CDR2 FVKESK. Between the trimmed V and J ends, which lost 6 bases and 3 bases, there was a span of 15 bases. CDR3 length: 15 amino acids. In DNA, the CDR3 is TGTGCCAGCAGGTATCGCGGGACGGACAAAAACATTCAGTACTTC. Translating gives CASRYRGTDKNIQYF.

The rearrangement uses TRBV7-9 and TRBJ1-4; tentative D call: TRBD1 (5 bases). CDR1 is SEHNR, CDR2 FQNEAQ, per germline (reference sequence). The CDR3 sequence is 14 residues long. The V end was cut by 2 bases, the J end by 5 bases, with 9 bases between. The DNA of the CDR3 is TGTGCCAGCAGCTTACTGGACACCAATGAAAAACTGTTTTTT. It yields the protein CASSLLDTNEKLFF.

The J gene is TRBJ1-3, the V gene TRBV11-2, with 8 bases that match TRBD1. This CDR3 contains 15 residues. CDR1 SGHAT and CDR2 FQNNGV come from the germline V gene. V was clipped by 4 bases and J by 2 bases; unmatched bases: 4. CDR3 protein: CASSSYRGTGNTIYF. CDR3 in DNA: TGTGCCAGCAGCTCCTACAGGGGGACTGGAAACACCATATATTTT.

J is TRBJ2-6 and V is TRBV11-3, with D uncertain. The germline V and J ends were trimmed by 5 bases and 2 bases, with 10 bases remaining between them. Germline V gives CDR1 SGHNT, CDR2 YENEEA. The CDR3 runs to 15 residues. CDR3 bases: TGTGCCAGCAGCCCCCGGTCACCTGGGGCCAACGTCCTGACTTTC. Amino acid sequence: CASSPRSPGANVLTF.

V and J are TRBV4-1 and TRBJ1-5; 10 bases line up with TRBD1. Germline CDR1 and CDR2: MGHRA and YSYEKL. V lost 0 bases to trimming and J lost 15 bases; unmatched junction nucleotides: 11. The CDR3 loop spans 15 amino acids. As DNA, the CDR3 is TGCGCCAGCAGCCAAGAGGGGACAGGGGCCCGGGGCACGCATTTT. Protein product: CASSQEGTGARGTHF.

This rearrangement joins TRBV2 to TRBJ1-1; weak D call: TRBD1 (6 bases). From germline, CDR1 is SNHLY and CDR2 FYNNEI. The V end was cut by 2 bases, the J end by 1 base, with 8 bases between. The CDR3 loop spans 14 amino acids. In DNA form, the CDR3 reads TGTGCCAGCAGTGAACTAGGGGGGAACACTGAAGCTTTCTTT. As protein: CASSELGGNTEAFF.

V is TRBV7-2 and J is TRBJ1-5; D is perhaps TRBD1 (5 bases). Germline V gene data show CDR1 as SGHTA and CDR2 as FQGNSA. Trimming took off 7 bases at V and 6 bases at J, with 19 bases between the two ends. The CDR3 length is 15 residues. CDR3 amino acids: CASKTEAGDSQPQHF. CDR3 sequence (DNA): TGTGCCAGCAAAACCGAAGCGGGGGATAGTCAGCCCCAGCATTTT.

The rearrangement joins TRBV5-6 to TRBJ1-6; no clear D gene. The germline CDR1 and CDR2 sequences are SGHDT and YYEEEE. This CDR3 contains 13 residues. Trimming took 5 bases from V and 7 from J, leaving 10 bases between them. In DNA form, the CDR3 reads TGTGCCAGCAGTCGGGTTACCAATTCACCCCTCCACTTT. Its protein is CASSRVTNSPLHF.

The J gene is TRBJ2-2, the V gene TRBV5-1; no firm D call. Germline CDR1 and CDR2: SGHRS and YFSETQ. V lost 1 base, J lost 4 bases, and 14 bases lay in between. This CDR3 is built from 16 residues. CDR3 in DNA: TGCGCCAGCAGCTTGACGGTCGGGTCTGGCACCGGGGAGCTGTTTTTT. It yields the protein CASSLTVGSGTGELFF.

The sample holds one count of this clone. This sequence joins TRBV19 and TRBJ2-1; D may be TRBD2 (5 bases). Between the trimmed V and J ends, which lost 7 bases and 3 bases, there was a span of 10 bases. This CDR3 contains 13 residues. Germline V gene lookup returns CDR1 LNHDA and CDR2 SQIVND (reference sequence). Here the CDR3 DNA reads TGTGCCAGTAAAGAGGAGGACTACAATGAGCAGTTCTTC. Its translation: CASKEEDYNEQFF.

This clone was counted a single time. J is TRBJ2-7 and V is TRBV19; TRBD1 matches at 7 bases. V lost 5 bases, J lost 3 bases, and 10 bases stayed unmatched. This CDR3 contains 15 residues. The germline V gene has CDR1 LNHDA and CDR2 SQIVND (reference sequence). The CDR3 protein is CASSRNFGQDYEQYF. As DNA, the CDR3 is TGTGCCAGTAGTCGTAACTTCGGACAGGACTACGAGCAGTACTTC.